This T cell receptor beta chain was recovered during a study of OX40 agonist ivuxolimab in advanced cancers. Across the study: Given to patients was ivuxolimab, an agonistic anti-OX40 (CD134) antibody. Each dose-escalation patient presented with hepatocellular carcinoma, melanoma, renal cell or head and neck cancer. Findings and caveats of the study: In general, CD8+ T cells held more expanded clones than CD4+ did, on average.

Germline V gene sequence: CDR1 MNHEY, CDR2 SVGAGI. The CDR3 loop spans 15 amino acids. Trimming cost V 6 bases and J 1 base, with 14 bases left between them. This table comes from immunoSEQ multiplex PCR, and its TCRdb copy is limited to in-frame clones, with some not included. The sample carries approximately 90,000 clones, roughly 90% recorded once. As to this clone: Its antigen is unidentified.

Peripheral blood came from all dose cohorts at three timepoints. The clonotype originates from an adult with an advanced solid tumor such as melanoma, head and neck, liver or kidney cancer. The chain carries TRBV6-5 and TRBJ2-3; D is possibly TRBD2 (5 bases). The starting material was CD4+ or CD8+ T cells sorted from blood, obtained in a trial of the OX40 agonist ivuxolimab. CDR3 sequence reads: CASRLALRGTDTQYF. As DNA, the CDR3 is TGTGCCAGCAGGCTAGCCCTTAGGGGCACAGATACGCAGTATTTT.